The clone carrying this T cell receptor (beta chain) has more than one count but fewer than ten. This record comes from a study of blood T cells in healthy people across ages. Then a second PCR, running about 7 to 11 cycles, was carried out with a sample-barcoded 5' primer and a J-beta primer mix. Each CDR3 protein is one row after TCRdb ran MiXCR on the 5' RACE reads. Counted here are just under 750,000 distinct CDR3 sequences, approximately 22% occurring once; the ten biggest clones make up under 25%. The CDR3 sequence is 14 residues long. V was shortened by 4 bases and J by 3 bases, with 15 bases between the two germline ends. Germline CDR1 SQVTM, CDR2 ANQGSEA.

This chain uses TRBV29-1 with TRBJ1-1; no reliable D call. The receptor's source is a man aged 65-85 years in good health. The sample consisted of blood. The CDR3 region is CSVGEPRRHTEAFF. For the CDR3, the DNA is TGCAGCGTTGGAGAACCTCGGAGGCACACTGAAGCTTTCTTT.